This T cell receptor (beta chain) was documented in a study of OX40 agonist ivuxolimab in advanced cancers. About the research overall: Participants could have had prior anti-PD-1, anti-PD-L1 or anti-CTLA-4 therapy, and less than 45% had some.

Here immunoSEQ multiplex PCR was the method, and the copy in TCRdb shows in-frame clones only, minus some. The sample records around 41,000 clones, more than 80% being singletons. The germline V and J ends were trimmed by 6 bases and 7 bases, with 12 bases remaining between them. The CDR3 sequence is 12 residues long. The V gene's germline CDR1 is MNHEY and CDR2 SVGAGI. The origin of this receptor is an adult with an advanced solid tumor such as melanoma, head and neck, liver or kidney cancer. The rearrangement joins TRBV6-5 to TRBJ1-2; D gene uncertain. Specimen: CD4+ or CD8+ T cells sorted from blood, collected in a trial of the OX40 agonist ivuxolimab. Here the CDR3 reads CASREHKSGYTF. CDR3 in DNA: TGTGCCAGCAGGGAACATAAGTCTGGCTACACCTTC.